This T cell receptor (beta chain) was captured in a study of T cells in Graves' hyperthyroidism and ophthalmopathy. Ten or more counts support this clonotype. Its antigen is as yet unknown. Using RNA transcripts as the source, TCR beta CDR3 regions were amplified. The HTBI set primed first-round TCR CDR3 RT-PCR. TCRdb independently ran MiXCR on the multiplex PCR reads; one entry per CDR3 protein. Found here are approximately 400,000 distinct CDR3 sequences, approximately 15% of them singletons; the top ten hold about 27%. V was shortened by 0 bases and J by 0 bases, with 9 bases between the two germline ends. The germline V gene has CDR1 SGHTS and CDR2 YDEGEE. The CDR3 sequence is 15 residues long. General study points: Within blood appeared most thyroid clonotypes that had expanded above 0.001.

The rearrangement links TRBV5-8 to TRBJ2-5; maybe TRBD2 (5 bases). This TCR derives from a young woman with Graves' hyperthyroidism that later progressed to Graves' ophthalmopathy. The sample comprised blood. The CDR3 DNA reads TGTGCCAGCAGCTTGGAAATCGGGAACCAAGAGACCCAGTACTTC. It encodes CASSLEIGNQETQYF.